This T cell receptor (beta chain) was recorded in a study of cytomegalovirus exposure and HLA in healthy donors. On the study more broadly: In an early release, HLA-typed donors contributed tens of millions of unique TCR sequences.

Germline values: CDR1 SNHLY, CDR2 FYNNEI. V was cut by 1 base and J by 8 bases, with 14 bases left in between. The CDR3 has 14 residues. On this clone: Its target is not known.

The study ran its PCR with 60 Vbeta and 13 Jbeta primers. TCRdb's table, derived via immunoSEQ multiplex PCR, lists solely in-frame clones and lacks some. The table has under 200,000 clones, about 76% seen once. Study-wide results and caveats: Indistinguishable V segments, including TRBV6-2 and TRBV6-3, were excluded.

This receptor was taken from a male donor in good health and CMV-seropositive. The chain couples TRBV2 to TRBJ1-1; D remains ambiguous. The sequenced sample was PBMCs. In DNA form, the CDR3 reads TGTGCCAGCAGTGAAGAACGGAGAGCGAGCGAAGCTTTCTTT. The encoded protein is CASSEERRASEAFF.